The 22 T cell receptor beta chains presented below share a single source sample, sequenced in a study of CXCR3-negative and CXCR3-positive naive CD8 T cells. Whole-study findings and limits: Naive CXCR3-positive cells had TRB CDR3s more hydrophobic than those of CXCR3-negative naive cells.

The study made its TRB cDNA libraries by 5' RACE, adding UMI labels. TCRdb reanalyzed the 5' RACE reads, giving one entry per CDR3 protein sequence and no DNA. The sample includes around 120,000 distinct CDR3 sequences. These receptors have no identified antigens. The sample consisted of naive CXCR3+ CD8+ T cells from blood. Subset denoted: CD45RO-CCR7+CD27+CD95- naive CD8+ T cells expressing CXCR3 (TNR3+). These receptors all stem from a human donor in good health. Some clones in this sample may be carry-over from other donors' samples.

This sequence joins TRBV27 and TRBJ2-7; the D gene TCRdb calls, TRBD1, cannot be checked with no DNA. The CDR3 length is 14 residues. Germline V gene sequence: CDR1 MNHEY, CDR2 SMNVEV (reference sequence). The CDR3 sequence is CASSPDPLSYEQYF.

This rearrangement joins TRBV20-1 to TRBJ1-1; the D call from TCRdb, TRBD1, cannot be confirmed without DNA. From germline, CDR1 is DFQATT and CDR2 SNEGSKA (reference sequence). The length of the CDR3 is 14 residues. This CDR3 reads CSARDTGLWTEAFF.

J is TRBJ2-5 and V is TRBV13. The CDR3 spans 12 residues. The germline gives CDR1 PRHDT, CDR2 FYEKMQ (reference sequence). The CDR3 is CASSVWGETQYF.

This chain links TRBV29-1 with TRBJ2-3; there is no DNA to check the TCRdb D call of TRBD1. CDR1 is SQVTM, CDR2 ANQGSEA, per germline. The CDR3 is made up of 15 amino acids. CDR3: CSVVPGQGYSDTQYF.

CDR3 sequence reads: CAISESTREETQYF. The chain links TRBV10-3 to TRBJ2-5; TCRdb designates TRBD1, a call that cannot be tested without DNA. This CDR3 contains 14 residues. CDR1 ENHRY and CDR2 SYGVKD come from the germline V gene.

The rearrangement links TRBV20-1 to TRBJ2-7. This CDR3 comprises 13 residues. Per the germline V gene, CDR1 is DFQATT and CDR2 is SNEGSKA (reference sequence). CDR3 in amino acids: CSASPGSSYEQYF.

V is TRBV5-1 and J is TRBJ2-5; lacking DNA, the TRBD1 call made by TCRdb goes unchecked. This CDR3 contains 15 residues. The germline CDR1 and CDR2 sequences are SGHRS and YFSETQ. The chain's CDR3 is CASSLETPGRETQYF.

The genes are TRBV13 and TRBJ2-5; the D call of TRBD1 rests on TCRdb alone, since no DNA is present to check it. The CDR3 is 15 amino acids. Germline V gene lookup returns CDR1 PRHDT and CDR2 FYEKMQ (reference sequence). CDR3 protein: CASSFVDRGQETQYF.

J is TRBJ2-3 and V is TRBV12-3 or TRBV12-4; lacking DNA, the TRBD1 call made by TCRdb goes unchecked. The CDR3 sequence is 13 residues long. The CDR3 loop reads CASSFGGADTQYF.

This chain uses TRBV20-1 with TRBJ1-1. The CDR3 runs 14 residues. The V gene's germline CDR1 is DFQATT and CDR2 SNEGSKA (reference sequence). CDR3 sequence reads: CSARFGVLNTEAFF.

The rearrangement uses TRBV11-2 and TRBJ2-2; there is no DNA to check the TCRdb D call of TRBD2. CDR3 length: 19 residues. CDR1 SGHAT and CDR2 FQNNGV come from the germline V gene. Here the CDR3 reads CASSYGLAGVVRNTGELFF.

The chain recombines TRBV4-2 with TRBJ2-1; the D call from TCRdb, TRBD2, cannot be confirmed without DNA. The CDR3 has 13 amino acids. Germline-derived CDR1 and CDR2 are LGHNA and YNFKEQ. The CDR3 here is CASSPGLYNEQFF.

The chain employs TRBV7-9 and TRBJ2-5. The CDR3 has 15 residues. Germline CDR1 is SEHNR and CDR2 is FQNEAQ (reference sequence). CDR3 protein: CVSSLGIQRQETQYF. Complete variable domain (other parts from reference TRBV7-9 and TRBJ2-5): DTGVSQNPRHKITKRGQNVTFRCDPISEHNRLYWYRQTLGQGPEFLTYFQNEAQLEKSRLLSDRFSAERPKGSFSTLEIQRTEQGDSAMYLCVSSLGIQRQETQYFGPGTRLLVL.

V gene TRBV7-6 combines with J gene TRBJ2-7; TCRdb returns TRBD2, unconfirmable since there is no DNA. CDR3 length: 16 amino acids. Per the germline V gene, CDR1 is SGHVS and CDR2 is FNYEAQ. CDR3: CASSLAEGTGEYEQYF.

This sequence joins TRBV28 and TRBJ2-3. This CDR3 contains 14 residues. Germline loops: CDR1 MDHEN, CDR2 SYDVKM. The CDR3 protein is CASRGIWGTDTQYF.

The rearrangement uses TRBV9 and TRBJ2-1; the TRBD1 assignment by TCRdb is unverifiable without DNA. Germline loops: CDR1 SGDLS, CDR2 YYNGEE. The CDR3 totals 13 residues. CDR3: CASSAGVSNEQFF.

The chain uses TRBV20-1 and TRBJ1-2; the TRBD1 assignment by TCRdb is unverifiable without DNA. Looked up from germline, CDR1 is DFQATT and CDR2 is SNEGSKA (reference sequence). This CDR3 comprises 14 residues. The CDR3 loop reads CSARLPRGNYGYTF.

V usage is TRBV27 and J usage is TRBJ2-2; the D call from TCRdb, TRBD1, cannot be confirmed without DNA. Germline values: CDR1 MNHEY, CDR2 SMNVEV (reference sequence). The CDR3 is made up of 15 amino acids. CDR3 residues: CASGIGRSNTGELFF.

The CDR3 spells CASSLVGQLNTEAFF. The chain joins TRBV12-3 or TRBV12-4 to TRBJ1-1; the D call from TCRdb, TRBD1, cannot be confirmed without DNA. CDR3 size: 15 residues.

The chain joins TRBV5-1 to TRBJ2-5; TCRdb outputs TRBD1, but without DNA this stays unchecked. Germline-derived CDR1 and CDR2 are SGHRS and YFSETQ. The CDR3 is 15 amino acids. CDR3 sequence: CASSLARGGAETQYF.

The chain couples TRBV27 to TRBJ1-5; lacking DNA, the TRBD1 call made by TCRdb goes unchecked. The germline gives CDR1 MNHEY, CDR2 SMNVEV (reference sequence). The CDR3 spans 15 residues. CDR3 protein: CASPHPTGGHQPQHF.

The V call is TRBV6-1, the J call TRBJ2-7; with no DNA, the TCRdb D assignment of TRBD1 cannot be verified. This CDR3 is built from 13 residues. The V gene's germline CDR1 is MNHNS and CDR2 SASEGT. CDR3 sequence reads: CASFPGVSYEQYF.